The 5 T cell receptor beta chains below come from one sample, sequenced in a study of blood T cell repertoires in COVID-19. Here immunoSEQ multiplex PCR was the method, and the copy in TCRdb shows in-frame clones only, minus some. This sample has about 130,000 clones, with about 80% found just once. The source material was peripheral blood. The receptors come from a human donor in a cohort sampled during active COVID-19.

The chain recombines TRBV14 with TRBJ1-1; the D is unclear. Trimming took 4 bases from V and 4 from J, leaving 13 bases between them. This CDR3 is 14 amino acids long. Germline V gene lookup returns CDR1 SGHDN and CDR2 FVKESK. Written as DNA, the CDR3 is TGTGCCAGCAGCCTCCAGGCAGGTGTCACTGAAGCTTTCTTT. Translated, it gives CASSLQAGVTEAFF.

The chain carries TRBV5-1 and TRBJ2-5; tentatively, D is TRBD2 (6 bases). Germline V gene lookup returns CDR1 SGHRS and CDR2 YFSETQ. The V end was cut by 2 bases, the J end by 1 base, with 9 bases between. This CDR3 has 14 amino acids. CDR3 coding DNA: TGCGCCAGCAGCTTAGGGACTCCCCAAGAGACCCAGTACTTC. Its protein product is CASSLGTPQETQYF.

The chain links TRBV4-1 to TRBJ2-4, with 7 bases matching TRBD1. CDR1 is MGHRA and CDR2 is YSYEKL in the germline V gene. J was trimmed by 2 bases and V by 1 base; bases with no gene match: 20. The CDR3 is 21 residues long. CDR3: CASSQGIFGRGNPLTKNIQYF. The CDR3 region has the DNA TGCGCCAGCAGCCAAGGGATCTTCGGCAGGGGGAACCCCTTGACCAAAAACATTCAGTACTTC.

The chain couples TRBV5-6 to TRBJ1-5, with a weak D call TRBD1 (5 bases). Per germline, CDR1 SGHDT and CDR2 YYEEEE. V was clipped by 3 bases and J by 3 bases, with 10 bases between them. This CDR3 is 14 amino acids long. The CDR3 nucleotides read TGTGCCAGCAGCTCGGACAACCTCAATCAGCCCCAGCATTTT. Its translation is CASSSDNLNQPQHF.

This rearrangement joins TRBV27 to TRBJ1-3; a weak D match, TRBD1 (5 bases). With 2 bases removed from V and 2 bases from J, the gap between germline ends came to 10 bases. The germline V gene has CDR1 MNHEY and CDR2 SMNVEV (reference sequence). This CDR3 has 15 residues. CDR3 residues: CASSLQGRTGNTIYF. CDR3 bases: TGTGCCAGCAGTTTACAGGGCCGGACTGGAAACACCATATATTTT.